These T cell receptor beta chains were read from a single sample in a study of identical twins. TCRdb ran MiXCR on the 5' RACE reads and lists one entry per CDR3 protein. The sample records about 150,000 distinct CDR3 sequences, approximately 3.5% being singletons. The sample was memory T cells sorted from blood. Receptors originate from a man aged 18 to 29 in good health. The CDR3 runs from the conserved cysteine through the conserved F or W. D genes are given only for firm matches. Only part of the rows carry a size: once, few, many, or a class if the clone is expanded.

CDR3 length: 17; J gene: TRBJ2-1; D gene: NA; V gene: TRBV18; clone size: many; CDR3 protein: CASSPPSREWSYNEQFF; CDR3 DNA: TGTGCCAGCTCACCACCCTCCCGGGAGTGGTCCTACAATGAGCAGTTCTTC
CDR3 length: 14; J gene: TRBJ1-4; D gene: NA; V gene: TRBV10-3; clone size: many; CDR3 protein: CAISESDRTAKLFF; CDR3 DNA: TGTGCCATCAGTGAGTCTGACAGGACAGCGAAACTGTTTTTT
CDR3 length: 14; J gene: TRBJ1-1; D gene: TRBD1; V gene: TRBV19; clone size: NA; CDR3 protein: CASSTQGAGTEAFF; CDR3 DNA: TGTGCCAGTAGTACCCAGGGGGCTGGCACTGAAGCTTTCTTT
CDR3 length: 16; J gene: TRBJ2-1; D gene: NA; V gene: TRBV4-1; clone size: many; CDR3 protein: CASSQLPARGPRVAFF; CDR3 DNA: TGCGCCAGCAGCCAACTACCAGCCCGGGGACCCCGAGTGGCGTTCTTC
CDR3 length: 16; J gene: TRBJ2-3; D gene: TRBD2; V gene: TRBV20-1; clone size: many; CDR3 protein: CSAMLSGNPTTDTQYF; CDR3 DNA: TGCAGTGCTATGCTGAGCGGGAATCCAACTACAGATACGCAGTATTTT
CDR3 length: 13; J gene: TRBJ2-1; D gene: NA; V gene: TRBV7-2; clone size: many; CDR3 protein: CASSLGGFRGQFF; CDR3 DNA: TGTGCCAGCAGCTTAGGGGGATTCCGGGGGCAGTTCTTC
CDR3 length: 15; J gene: TRBJ1-6; D gene: TRBD1; V gene: TRBV5-5; clone size: many; CDR3 protein: CASGLQWDRASPLHF; CDR3 DNA: TGTGCCAGCGGACTCCAGTGGGACAGGGCATCACCCCTCCACTTT
CDR3 length: 14; J gene: TRBJ2-7; D gene: NA; V gene: TRBV5-1; clone size: many; CDR3 protein: CASSLGQGGDEQYF; CDR3 DNA: TGCGCCAGCAGCTTGGGTCAGGGCGGGGACGAGCAGTACTTC
CDR3 length: 18; J gene: TRBJ2-2; D gene: TRBD2; V gene: TRBV15; clone size: many; CDR3 protein: CATSRTLTWTSGAGELFF; CDR3 DNA: TGTGCCACCAGCAGAACCCTCACCTGGACTAGCGGGGCCGGGGAGCTGTTTTTT
CDR3 length: 12; J gene: TRBJ1-3; D gene: NA; V gene: TRBV10-2; clone size: many; CDR3 protein: CASSVKGNTIYF; CDR3 DNA: TGCGCCAGCAGTGTTAAGGGAAACACCATATATTTT
CDR3 length: 15; J gene: TRBJ2-1; D gene: TRBD1; V gene: TRBV6-1; clone size: many; CDR3 protein: CASIGYGQGYNEQFF; CDR3 DNA: TGTGCCAGCATAGGGTACGGACAGGGGTACAATGAGCAGTTCTTC
CDR3 length: 16; J gene: TRBJ2-2; D gene: NA; V gene: TRBV5-1; clone size: many; CDR3 protein: CASGRGDRASAGELFF; CDR3 DNA: TGCGCCAGCGGGAGGGGAGACAGGGCCTCGGCCGGGGAGCTGTTTTTT
CDR3 length: 17; J gene: TRBJ2-1; D gene: NA; V gene: TRBV7-3; clone size: many; CDR3 protein: CASSPTPSLIAYNEQFF; CDR3 DNA: TGTGCCAGCAGCCCCACCCCTTCGTTAATAGCCTACAATGAGCAGTTCTTC
CDR3 length: 14; J gene: TRBJ1-2; D gene: NA; V gene: TRBV5-1; clone size: many; CDR3 protein: CASSFSPGDYGYTF; CDR3 DNA: TGCGCCAGCAGCTTCTCCCCAGGGGACTATGGCTACACCTTC
CDR3 length: 17; J gene: TRBJ2-1; D gene: TRBD2; V gene: TRBV5-1; clone size: many; CDR3 protein: CASSLGLAGGPVDEQFF; CDR3 DNA: TGCGCCAGCAGCTTGGGGCTAGCGGGAGGGCCGGTCGATGAGCAGTTCTTC
CDR3 length: 18; J gene: TRBJ1-5; D gene: TRBD1; V gene: TRBV20-1; clone size: few; CDR3 protein: CSAPGQGRSGVGGQPQHF; CDR3 DNA: TGCAGTGCTCCCGGACAGGGAAGATCGGGGGTAGGGGGTCAGCCCCAGCATTTT
CDR3 length: 15; J gene: TRBJ2-1; D gene: NA; V gene: TRBV10-3; clone size: many; CDR3 protein: CAITTDGGNYNEQFF; CDR3 DNA: TGTGCCATCACCACCGATGGGGGAAACTACAATGAGCAGTTCTTC
CDR3 length: 12; J gene: TRBJ2-7; D gene: NA; V gene: TRBV6-2/TRBV6-3; clone size: many; CDR3 protein: CASTPDSYEQYF; CDR3 DNA: TGTGCCAGCACCCCAGACTCCTACGAGCAGTACTTC
CDR3 length: 15; J gene: TRBJ2-5; D gene: NA; V gene: TRBV7-9; clone size: many; CDR3 protein: CASSPPVGGQETQYF; CDR3 DNA: TGTGCCAGCAGCCCCCCGGTGGGCGGACAAGAGACCCAGTACTTC
CDR3 length: 12; J gene: TRBJ2-5; D gene: NA; V gene: TRBV18; clone size: many; CDR3 protein: CASWGLQETQYF; CDR3 DNA: TGTGCCAGCTGGGGACTCCAAGAGACCCAGTACTTC
CDR3 length: 13; J gene: TRBJ2-5; D gene: NA; V gene: TRBV30; clone size: few; CDR3 protein: CAWRPESLGTQYF; CDR3 DNA: TGTGCCTGGAGGCCGGAGTCCCTAGGGACCCAGTACTTC
CDR3 length: 15; J gene: TRBJ2-3; D gene: TRBD1; V gene: TRBV12-3/TRBV12-4; clone size: many; CDR3 protein: CASSADRGFTDTQYF; CDR3 DNA: TGTGCCAGCAGTGCGGACAGGGGGTTCACAGATACGCAGTATTTT
CDR3 length: 16; J gene: TRBJ2-7; D gene: NA; V gene: TRBV7-2; clone size: many; CDR3 protein: CASSLGHRRSTYEQYF; CDR3 DNA: TGTGCCAGCAGCTTAGGACACCGACGTAGCACCTACGAGCAGTACTTC
CDR3 length: 12; J gene: TRBJ2-1; D gene: NA; V gene: TRBV15; clone size: many; CDR3 protein: CATRTLTNEQFF; CDR3 DNA: TGTGCCACCAGGACCCTAACAAATGAGCAGTTCTTC
CDR3 length: 16; J gene: TRBJ1-1; D gene: NA; V gene: TRBV12-3/TRBV12-4; clone size: many; CDR3 protein: CASSSSGLSPNTEAFF; CDR3 DNA: TGTGCCAGCAGTTCCTCAGGACTGTCTCCGAACACTGAAGCTTTCTTT
CDR3 length: 12; J gene: TRBJ2-7; D gene: NA; V gene: TRBV10-3; clone size: NA; CDR3 protein: CATQLGGSEQYF; CDR3 DNA: TGTGCCACCCAGCTCGGTGGAAGCGAGCAGTACTTC
CDR3 length: 17; J gene: TRBJ1-5; D gene: NA; V gene: TRBV12-3/TRBV12-4; clone size: many; CDR3 protein: CASSRGGSGGWNQPQHF; CDR3 DNA: TGTGCCAGCAGCCGAGGGGGGTCGGGGGGCTGGAATCAGCCCCAGCATTTT
CDR3 length: 13; J gene: TRBJ2-5; D gene: NA; V gene: TRBV5-6; clone size: many; CDR3 protein: CASSLTTVETQYF; CDR3 DNA: TGTGCCAGCAGCTTGACAACGGTCGAGACCCAGTACTTC
CDR3 length: 17; J gene: TRBJ2-2; D gene: TRBD2; V gene: TRBV5-1; clone size: many; CDR3 protein: CASSLADRLAGSGELFF; CDR3 DNA: TGCGCCAGCAGCTTGGCGGATAGGCTAGCGGGATCCGGGGAGCTGTTTTTT
CDR3 length: 15; J gene: TRBJ2-1; D gene: TRBD1; V gene: TRBV28; clone size: many; CDR3 protein: CASKSSGTGGNEQFF; CDR3 DNA: TGTGCCAGTAAATCCTCCGGGACAGGGGGCAATGAGCAGTTCTTC
CDR3 length: 14; J gene: TRBJ2-3; D gene: NA; V gene: TRBV5-1; clone size: NA; CDR3 protein: CASSLASETDTQYF; CDR3 DNA: TGCGCCAGCAGCTTGGCATCAGAGACAGATACGCAGTATTTT